The rows below give T cell receptor beta chains drawn from one sample of a study of blood T cell repertoires in COVID-19. Only in-frame clones appear in the TCRdb table, and some are missing; sequencing was by immunoSEQ multiplex PCR. The sample contains more than 110,000 clones, almost 90% of which appear only once. The sample was peripheral blood. The source is a man between 50 and 59 years old with active or convalescent COVID-19. CDR3s include the opening cysteine and the closing phenylalanine or tryptophan. A D gene is named only where the DNA matches it firmly. Size is omitted from some rows. Given values are once, few, many or a class for expanded clones.

>few|TRBJ1-5|TRBV27|TRBD1
TGTGCCAGCAGTCCGAGGGGGGGACAGGGTACGATGCGAGATCAGCCCCAGCATTTT
CASSPRGGQGTMRDQPQHF
>-|TRBJ1-2|TRBV24-1|-
TGTGCCACCAGTGATTCAATGACCCTCTCGGGCTATGGCTACACCTTC
CATSDSMTLSGYGYTF
>-|TRBJ2-3|TRBV18|TRBD2
TGTGCCAGCTCACCGGCCGGGACTAGCGGGGGCCGCGGCACAGATACGCAGTATTTT
CASSPAGTSGGRGTDTQYF
>-|TRBJ1-5|TRBV7-9|-
TGTGCCAGCAGTCTAGGCAGGGGCAATCAGCCCCAGCATTTT
CASSLGRGNQPQHF
>-|TRBJ2-7|TRBV6-6|TRBD1
TGTGCCAGCAGTTATGGGACAGGGATCGGCGAGCAGTACTTC
CASSYGTGIGEQYF
>-|TRBJ2-2|TRBV3-1/TRBV3-2|-
TGTGCCAGCAGCCAATCTAGTCAAAACACCGGGGAGCTGTTTTTT
CASSQSSQNTGELFF
>-|TRBJ2-7|TRBV3-1/TRBV3-2|TRBD2
TGTGCCAGCAGCCCTAGCGGGAGGGGGATCGAGCAGTACTTC
CASSPSGRGIEQYF
>-|TRBJ1-2|TRBV28|-
TGTGCCAGCAGTGAGGGGAGGAACTATGGCTACACCTTC
CASSEGRNYGYTF
>-|TRBJ2-1|TRBV24-1|TRBD1
TGTGCCACCAGTGATCCCGGACAGGGTGGCAATGAGCAGTTCTTC
CATSDPGQGGNEQFF
>-|TRBJ2-7|TRBV5-1|TRBD1
TGCGCCAGCAGCGTAGACAGGGACGAGCAGTACTTC
CASSVDRDEQYF
>-|TRBJ2-2|TRBV29-1|TRBD2
TGCAGCGTAGGACTAGCGGTGAACACCGGGGAGCTGTTTTTT
CSVGLAVNTGELFF
>-|TRBJ2-1|TRBV30|TRBD2
TGTGCCTGGAGTCCCGGGCTAGCGGGCTCCTACAATGAGCAGTTCTTC
CAWSPGLAGSYNEQFF
>-|TRBJ2-2|TRBV12-1|-
TGTGCCAGCAGCGTCCAAGACAGGGTAAACACCGGGGAGCTGTTTTTT
CASSVQDRVNTGELFF
>-|TRBJ2-3|TRBV3-1/TRBV3-2|-
TGTGCCAGCAGCCAAGGATCGGGTAGCACAGATACGCAGTATTTT
CASSQGSGSTDTQYF
>-|TRBJ2-7|TRBV11-2|-
TGTGCCAGCAGGTATAGCGGTGGCTACGAGCAGTACTTC
CASRYSGGYEQYF
>-|TRBJ1-1|TRBV3-1/TRBV3-2|-
TGTGCCAGCAGCCAGGCAGACAGGCCGAACACTGAAGCTTTCTTT
CASSQADRPNTEAFF
>-|TRBJ1-5|TRBV19|TRBD1
TGTGCCAGTACTTTGGACAGGGCCCATCAGCCCCAGCATTTT
CASTLDRAHQPQHF
>-|TRBJ2-3|TRBV19|-
TGTGCCAGTAGTGTCACCCGGACTGTTAGCACAGATACGCAGTATTTT
CASSVTRTVSTDTQYF
>-|TRBJ1-2|TRBV10-3|TRBD1
TGTGCCATCAGTGGGGGACAGGGCGCTAACTATGGCTACACCTTC
CAISGGQGANYGYTF
>-|TRBJ2-7|TRBV6-2/TRBV6-3|-
TGTGCCAGCAGTTACACAGGGACCTTTACTTCCTACGAGCAGTACTTC
CASSYTGTFTSYEQYF
>once|TRBJ1-2|TRBV4-1|TRBD1
TGCGCCAGCAGTTCCGGAGGGGGCTCTGGCTACACCTTC
CASSSGGGSGYTF
>-|TRBJ2-1|TRBV27|TRBD2
TGTGCCAGCAGTTCCGGGACTAGCGGGATCGAGCAGTTCTTC
CASSSGTSGIEQFF
>-|TRBJ1-2|TRBV19|TRBD1
TGTGCCAGTAGGACCCCAGGGGGCTTTGGCTACACCTTC
CASRTPGGFGYTF
>few|TRBJ1-2|TRBV28|-
TGTGCCAGCAGATCTTGGACATCGCGGGGCTACACCTTC
CASRSWTSRGYTF
>-|TRBJ2-7|TRBV7-2|-
TGTGCCAGCAGCCTGTCATGGACAGAGAGCTCCTACGAGCAGTACTTC
CASSLSWTESSYEQYF
>-|TRBJ1-5|TRBV20-1|TRBD1
TGCAGTGCTAGTGGGGGGACAGGGGGACCAAATCAGCCCCAGCATTTT
CSASGGTGGPNQPQHF
>-|TRBJ1-1|TRBV5-1|-
TGCGCCAGCAGCTCACAGCCGAACACTGAAGCTTTCTTT
CASSSQPNTEAFF
>-|TRBJ1-1|TRBV7-2|-
TGTGCCAGCAGCTTTATGCAGATTGAAGCTTTCTTT
CASSFMQIEAFF
>-|TRBJ2-7|TRBV24-1|-
TGTGCCACCAGTGATCCTAAATATCGAGCAAACGAGCAGTACTTC
CATSDPKYRANEQYF
>-|TRBJ1-3|TRBV30|-
TGTGCCTGGAGGAGCACCGGGACACAGAGAAACACCATATATTTT
CAWRSTGTQRNTIYF
>-|TRBJ1-4|TRBV19|-
TGTGCCAGTAGTTGGACCTGGGGGGACGGTGAAAAACTGTTTTTT
CASSWTWGDGEKLFF
>-|TRBJ2-3|TRBV5-1|TRBD2
TGCGCCAGCAGCTTTGGTGGACTAGCGGGAACAGATACGCAGTATTTT
CASSFGGLAGTDTQYF
>-|TRBJ2-1|TRBV4-2|-
TGTGCCAGCAGCCAAGATAGCGGACTATCCAATGAGCAGTTCTTC
CASSQDSGLSNEQFF
>-|TRBJ2-1|TRBV9|-
TGTGCCAGCAGCCTAGACGTCAGCTCCTACAATGAGCAGTTCTTC
CASSLDVSSYNEQFF
>-|TRBJ2-3|TRBV6-2/TRBV6-3|TRBD2
TGTGCCAGCAGTAGGGAGACTAGCGGTCTAAATACGCAGTATTTT
CASSRETSGLNTQYF
>-|TRBJ2-7|TRBV18|-
TGTGCCAGCTCACCGGGACTGTCTTTTTCCGAGCAGTACTTC
CASSPGLSFSEQYF
>-|TRBJ2-7|TRBV5-1|-
TGCGCCAGCAGCTCCAAGTTGGCCTCCTACGAGCAGTACTTC
CASSSKLASYEQYF
>-|TRBJ2-5|TRBV19|TRBD1
TGTGCCAGTAGTATTTCAGGGGGAAAGACCCAGTACTTC
CASSISGGKTQYF
>-|TRBJ1-1|TRBV11-2|-
TGTGCCAGCAGCCGATCAGTGAACACTGAAGCTTTCTTT
CASSRSVNTEAFF
>-|TRBJ1-1|TRBV6-5|TRBD1
TGTGCCAGCATACACAGGGGGGACACTGAAGCTTTCTTT
CASIHRGDTEAFF
>-|TRBJ1-2|TRBV7-9|TRBD1
TGTGCCAGCAGCCCGGACAGGGGTTATGGCTACACCTTC
CASSPDRGYGYTF
>-|TRBJ2-7|TRBV5-1|-
TGCGCCAGCAGCGAAAGGAAGACGAGGGCCTACTCCTACGAGCAGTACTTC
CASSERKTRAYSYEQYF
>-|TRBJ2-2|TRBV11-1|TRBD2
TGTGCCAGCAGCCAAAGCGGGACCTTTACCGGGGAGCTGTTTTTT
CASSQSGTFTGELFF
>-|TRBJ2-1|TRBV5-4|-
TGTGCCAGCAGCTTTAGCCCTTATCGCGGGCGCGGCAATGAGCAGTTCTTC
CASSFSPYRGRGNEQFF
>-|TRBJ1-1|TRBV25-1|-
TGTGCCAGCAGTGCCAGGGGCCCGAACACTGAAGCTTTCTTT
CASSARGPNTEAFF
>-|TRBJ2-1|TRBV28|TRBD2
TGTGCCAGCAGTTTACACCGCGGGAGCTCCTACAATGAGCAGTTCTTC
CASSLHRGSSYNEQFF
>-|TRBJ2-7|TRBV30|TRBD1
TGTGCCTGGAGTGCCGGGACAGGGTACGGCGAGCAGTACTTC
CAWSAGTGYGEQYF
>-|TRBJ1-6|TRBV3-1/TRBV3-2|-
TGTGCCAGCAGCTCGCAGGGGAACGGCTCACCCCTCCACTTT
CASSSQGNGSPLHF
>-|TRBJ1-6|TRBV18|-
TGTGCCAGCTCCCAGGACAGATTTAATTCACCCCTCCACTTT
CASSQDRFNSPLHF
>-|TRBJ1-1|TRBV7-9|TRBD1
TGTGCCAGCAGCTGGACAGGGTCTATGAACACTGAAGCTTTCTTT
CASSWTGSMNTEAFF
>few|TRBJ2-7|TRBV5-1|TRBD1
TGCGCCAGCAGCTTGGGACAGGGAATGGACGAGCAGTACTTC
CASSLGQGMDEQYF
>-|TRBJ1-4|TRBV28|TRBD1
TGTGCCAGCAGTTTAGCCGGGACAGGAACTAATGAAAAACTGTTTTTT
CASSLAGTGTNEKLFF
>once|TRBJ2-5|TRBV12-3/TRBV12-4|-
TGTGCCAGCAGACCAACAGGACAAGAGACCCAGTACTTC
CASRPTGQETQYF
>-|TRBJ2-1|TRBV29-1|-
TGCAGCGTTGCGCGGGCCCTCAAGAATGAGCAGTTCTTC
CSVARALKNEQFF
>-|TRBJ2-7|TRBV27|TRBD1
TGTGCCAGCAGCAGGGGGCGCTTCTACGAGCAGTACTTC
CASSRGRFYEQYF
>few|TRBJ1-2|TRBV19|-
TGTGCCAGTAGTATCTCCCGCGAAGGGGCCGGCTACACCTTC
CASSISREGAGYTF
>-|TRBJ2-6|TRBV18|-
TGTGCCAGCTCACCACCGAGCTCTGGGGCCAACGTCCTGACTTTC
CASSPPSSGANVLTF